This record covers a single TCR beta chain. The PCR was carried out with 60 Vbeta primers and 13 Jbeta primers. Assay used: immunoSEQ multiplex PCR; TCRdb lists only in-frame clones, some missing. Counted here are approximately 150,000 clones, 65% to 80% occurring once; the ten biggest clones make up 2.1%. These data come from a study of cytomegalovirus exposure and HLA in healthy donors. Study context: Early on, a data release was issued that held roughly 80 million unique TCRs from HLA-typed donors.

Looked up from germline, CDR1 is MDHEN and CDR2 is SYDVKM. The CDR3 spans 15 residues. Trimming left V 3 bases short and J 5 bases short, with 16 bases between. This TCR came from a man between 40 and 49 years old in good health and CMV-seronegative. The chain joins TRBV28 to TRBJ1-2; D is ambiguous. Sequenced material: PBMCs. The CDR3 nucleotides read TGTGCCAGCAGTTTCGAGGGCTTCGGGGAATATGGCTACACCTTC. Protein product: CASSFEGFGEYGYTF.